This T cell receptor beta chain derives from a study of shared clonotypes between healthy human individuals. Study-wide context: Donors consisted of two women and a few men between 18 and 49.

All donors were healthy HIV-negative adults lacking recent acute infections or vaccinations. V gave up 7 bases and J gave up 3 bases, with 7 bases separating them. This CDR3 region has 13 residues. Germline assignment: CDR1 MDHEN and CDR2 SYDVKM. The data were produced by immunoSEQ multiplex PCR, yet TCRdb's version contains in-frame clones alone and is incomplete. Of around 990,000 clones in the sample, 70% to 80% were seen once. V gene TRBV28 combines with J gene TRBJ1-6; D is ambiguous. The sample consisted of memory CD4+ T cells from PBMCs. As for subset: CD45RA-negative fraction. This TCR derives from a man aged 18-30 years in good health. Some clones in this sample may be carry-over from other donors' samples. The CDR3 sequence: CASNRGYNSPLHF. In nucleotides, the CDR3 is TGTGCCAGCAACCGGGGCTATAATTCACCCCTCCACTTT.